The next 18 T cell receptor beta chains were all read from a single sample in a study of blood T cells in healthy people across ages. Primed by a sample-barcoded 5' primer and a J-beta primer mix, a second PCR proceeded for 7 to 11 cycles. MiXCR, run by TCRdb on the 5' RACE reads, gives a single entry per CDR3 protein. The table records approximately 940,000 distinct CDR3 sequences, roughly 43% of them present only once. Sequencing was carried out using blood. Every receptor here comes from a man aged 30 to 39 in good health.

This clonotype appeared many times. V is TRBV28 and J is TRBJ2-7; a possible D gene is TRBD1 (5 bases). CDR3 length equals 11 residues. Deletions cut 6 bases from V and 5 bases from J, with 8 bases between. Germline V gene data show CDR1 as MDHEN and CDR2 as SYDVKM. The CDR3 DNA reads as TGTGCCAGCAGAGGGGCCCACGAGCAGTACTTC. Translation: CASRGAHEQYF.

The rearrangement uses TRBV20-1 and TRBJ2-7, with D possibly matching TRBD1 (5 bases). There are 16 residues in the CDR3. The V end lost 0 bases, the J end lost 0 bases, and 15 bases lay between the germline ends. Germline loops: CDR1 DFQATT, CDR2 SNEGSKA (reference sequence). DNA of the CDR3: TGCAGTGCTAGAGATCAAATGGACACGGCCTCCTACGAGCAGTACTTC. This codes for CSARDQMDTASYEQYF.

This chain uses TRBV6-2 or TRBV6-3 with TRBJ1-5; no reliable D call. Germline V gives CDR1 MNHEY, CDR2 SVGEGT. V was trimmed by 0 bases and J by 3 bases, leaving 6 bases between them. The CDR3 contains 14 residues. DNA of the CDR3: TGTGCCAGCAGTTACTCGGGGAACAATCAGCCCCAGCATTTT. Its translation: CASSYSGNNQPQHF.

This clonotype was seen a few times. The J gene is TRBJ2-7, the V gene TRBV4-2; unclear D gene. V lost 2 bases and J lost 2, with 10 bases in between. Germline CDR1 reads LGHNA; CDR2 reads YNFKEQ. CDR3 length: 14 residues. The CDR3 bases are TGTGCCAGCAGCCAACCCTCGGAGACCTACGAGCAGTACTTC. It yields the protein CASSQPSETYEQYF.

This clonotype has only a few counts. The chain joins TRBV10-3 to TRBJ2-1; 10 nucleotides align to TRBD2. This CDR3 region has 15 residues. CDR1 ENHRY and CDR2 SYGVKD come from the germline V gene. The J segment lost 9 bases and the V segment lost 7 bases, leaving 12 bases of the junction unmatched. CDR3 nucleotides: TGTGCCATCACGTTCGGGCTAGCGGGGGAAGGTGAGCAGTTCTTC. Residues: CAITFGLAGEGEQFF.

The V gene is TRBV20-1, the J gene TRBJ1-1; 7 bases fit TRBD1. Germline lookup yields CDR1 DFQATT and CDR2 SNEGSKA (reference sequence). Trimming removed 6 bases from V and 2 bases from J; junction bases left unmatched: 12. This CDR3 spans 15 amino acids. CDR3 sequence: CSARTQGKGNTEAFF. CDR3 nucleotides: TGCAGTGCCAGGACACAGGGGAAGGGAAACACTGAAGCTTTCTTT.

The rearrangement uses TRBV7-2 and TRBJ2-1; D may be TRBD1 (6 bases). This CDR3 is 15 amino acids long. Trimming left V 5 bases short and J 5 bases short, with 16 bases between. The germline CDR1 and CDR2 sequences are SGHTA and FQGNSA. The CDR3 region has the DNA TGTGCCAGCAGCCGCCAGGGGATCCCAAACAATGAGCAGTTCTTC. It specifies CASSRQGIPNNEQFF.

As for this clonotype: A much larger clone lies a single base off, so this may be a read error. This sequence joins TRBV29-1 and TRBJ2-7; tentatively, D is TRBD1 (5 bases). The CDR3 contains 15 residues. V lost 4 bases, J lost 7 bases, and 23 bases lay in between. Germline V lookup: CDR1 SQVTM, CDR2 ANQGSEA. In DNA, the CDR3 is TGCAGCGTTGTTGGTGGGGCAGGGCGGTCAAATGAGCAGTACTTC. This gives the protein CSVVGGAGRSNEQYF.

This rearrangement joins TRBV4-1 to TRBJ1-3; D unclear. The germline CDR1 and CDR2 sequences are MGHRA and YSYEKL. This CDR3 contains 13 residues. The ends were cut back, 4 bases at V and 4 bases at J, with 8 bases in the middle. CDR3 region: CASSLDPGNTIYF. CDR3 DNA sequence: TGCGCCAGCAGCCTTGACCCGGGAAACACCATATATTTT.

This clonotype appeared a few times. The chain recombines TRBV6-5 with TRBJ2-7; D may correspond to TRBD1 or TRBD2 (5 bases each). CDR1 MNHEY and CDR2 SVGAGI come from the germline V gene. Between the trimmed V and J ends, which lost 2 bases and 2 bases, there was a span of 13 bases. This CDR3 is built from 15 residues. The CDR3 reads CASSYLPGSTYEQYF. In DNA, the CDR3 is TGTGCCAGCAGTTACCTCCCAGGGAGCACCTACGAGCAGTACTTC.

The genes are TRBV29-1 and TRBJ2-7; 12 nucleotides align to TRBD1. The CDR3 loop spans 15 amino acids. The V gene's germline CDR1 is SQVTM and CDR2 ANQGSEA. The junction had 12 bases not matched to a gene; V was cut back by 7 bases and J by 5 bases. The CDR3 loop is CSGLGTGGSLNEQYF. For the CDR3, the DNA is TGCAGCGGCCTAGGGACAGGGGGCTCACTTAACGAGCAGTACTTC.

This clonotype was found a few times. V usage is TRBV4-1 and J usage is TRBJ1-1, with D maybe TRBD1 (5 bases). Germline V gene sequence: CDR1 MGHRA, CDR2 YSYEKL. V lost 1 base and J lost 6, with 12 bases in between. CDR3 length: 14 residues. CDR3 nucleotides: TGCGCCAGCAGCCAAGGGCCAGGGCAGGCTGAAGCTTTCTTT. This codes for CASSQGPGQAEAFF.

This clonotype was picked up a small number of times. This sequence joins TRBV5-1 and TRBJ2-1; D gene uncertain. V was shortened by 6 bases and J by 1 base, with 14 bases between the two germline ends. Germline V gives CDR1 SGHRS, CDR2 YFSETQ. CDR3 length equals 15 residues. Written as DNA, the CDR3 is TGCGCCAGCACCCGAGTCGGTGGTTCCTACAATGAGCAGTTCTTC. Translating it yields CASTRVGGSYNEQFF.

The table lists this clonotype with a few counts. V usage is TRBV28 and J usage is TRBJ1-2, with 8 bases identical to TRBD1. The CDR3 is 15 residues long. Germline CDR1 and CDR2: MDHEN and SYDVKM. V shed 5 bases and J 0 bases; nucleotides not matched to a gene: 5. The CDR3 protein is CASSPGTGTNYGYTF. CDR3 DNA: TGTGCCAGCAGTCCAGGGACAGGCACTAACTATGGCTACACCTTC.

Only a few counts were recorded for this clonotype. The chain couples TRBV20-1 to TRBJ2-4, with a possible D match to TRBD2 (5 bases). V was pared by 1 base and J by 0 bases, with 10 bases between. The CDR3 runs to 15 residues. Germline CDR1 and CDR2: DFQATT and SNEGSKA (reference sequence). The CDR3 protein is CSARGSRVAKNIQYF. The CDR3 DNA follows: TGCAGTGCTAGAGGTTCGAGGGTAGCCAAAAACATTCAGTACTTC.

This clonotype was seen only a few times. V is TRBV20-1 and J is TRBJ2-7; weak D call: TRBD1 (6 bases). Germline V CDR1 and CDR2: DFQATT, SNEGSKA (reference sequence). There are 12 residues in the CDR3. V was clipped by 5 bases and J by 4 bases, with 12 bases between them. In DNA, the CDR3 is TGCAGTGCTCTTCCAACAGGGTACGAGCAGTACTTC. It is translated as CSALPTGYEQYF.

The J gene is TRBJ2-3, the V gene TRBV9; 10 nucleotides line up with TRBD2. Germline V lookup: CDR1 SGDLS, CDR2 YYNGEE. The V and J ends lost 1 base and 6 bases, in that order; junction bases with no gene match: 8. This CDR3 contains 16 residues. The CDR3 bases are TGTGCCAGCAGCGTAATGGGAGCGGGGGGGCGCGATACGCAGTATTTT. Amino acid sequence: CASSVMGAGGRDTQYF.

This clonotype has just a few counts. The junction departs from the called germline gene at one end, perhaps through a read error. In DNA form, the CDR3 reads TGTGCCAGCAGTGACGACAGCCTTCAGACCCAGCATTTT. It encodes CASSDDSLQTQHF. The chain is built from TRBV6-2 or TRBV6-3 and TRBJ1-5, with a tentative D call TRBD1 (5 bases). Germline CDR1 MNHEY, CDR2 SVGEGT. This CDR3 has 13 residues.